The 8 T cell receptor beta chains below all came from one sample that was sequenced in a study of OX40 agonist ivuxolimab in advanced cancers. Libraries were prepared by immunoSEQ multiplex PCR; TCRdb keeps only in-frame clonotypes and omits some of them. The table shows tens of thousands of clones, with 70% to 90% occurring only once. Specimen: CD4+ or CD8+ T cells sorted from blood, collected in a trial of the OX40 agonist ivuxolimab. These receptors were taken from an adult with an advanced solid tumor such as melanoma, head and neck, liver or kidney cancer.

The chain is built from TRBV6-1 and TRBJ2-7; 7 bases are a match to TRBD1. V lost 4 bases to trimming and J lost 10 bases; unmatched junction nucleotides: 7. CDR3 length: 12 residues. Germline CDR1 is MNHNS and CDR2 is SASEGT. CDR3 coding DNA: TGTGCCAGCAGTGCTACTACAGGGGACCAGTACTTC. As protein: CASSATTGDQYF.

A few counts support this clone. V is TRBV7-2 and J is TRBJ1-2; perhaps TRBD1 as D (5 bases). V was cut by 3 bases and J by 4 bases, with 9 bases left in between. Germline V gives CDR1 SGHTA, CDR2 FQGNSA. The CDR3 loop spans 13 amino acids. The CDR3 DNA sequence: TGTGCCAGCAGCTTGGCGGGGCTCTATGGCTACACCTTC. It specifies CASSLAGLYGYTF.

This sequence joins TRBV11-3 and TRBJ2-3; tentatively, D is TRBD2 (5 bases). Germline lookup yields CDR1 SGHNT and CDR2 YENEEA. V dropped 1 base and J dropped 0 bases, with 8 bases sitting between them. The CDR3 is 15 amino acids. In DNA, the CDR3 is TGTGCCAGCAGCTTAGGGACTGCGAGCACAGATACGCAGTATTTT. Residues: CASSLGTASTDTQYF.

This clone was observed once. The rearrangement joins TRBV4-1 to TRBJ1-2; D ambiguous. CDR1 MGHRA and CDR2 YSYEKL come from the germline V gene. Trimming took 7 bases from V and 5 from J, leaving 20 bases between them. There are 15 residues in the CDR3. This chain's CDR3 is CASISQPGSDYGYTF. The DNA of the CDR3 is TGCGCCAGCATTTCTCAACCGGGTAGCGATTATGGCTACACCTTC.

J is TRBJ2-3 and V is TRBV19, with TRBD1 matching 9 bases. From germline, CDR1 is LNHDA and CDR2 SQIVND (reference sequence). This CDR3 comprises 14 residues. The junction had 5 bases not matched to a gene; V was cut back by 5 bases and J by 5 bases. CDR3 region: CASSADRGKDTQYF. CDR3 bases: TGTGCCAGTAGTGCCGACAGGGGGAAAGATACGCAGTATTTT.

The chain recombines TRBV9 with TRBJ1-3, with unresolved D. The CDR3 loop spans 15 amino acids. Trimming removed 0 bases at V and 1 base at J, with 8 bases between. Looked up from germline, CDR1 is SGDLS and CDR2 is YYNGEE. CDR3 sequence (DNA): TGTGCCAGCAGCGTAGGTTGGGATTCTGGAAACACCATATATTTT. Its translation: CASSVGWDSGNTIYF.

The chain uses TRBV6-1 and TRBJ1-4, with D maybe TRBD1 (6 bases). Germline loops: CDR1 MNHNS, CDR2 SASEGT. The CDR3 has 15 amino acids. V lost 1 base and J 10 bases, leaving 16 bases between the germline ends. The CDR3 reads CASSEGMGGVPKLFF. The CDR3 nucleotides read TGTGCCAGCAGTGAAGGGATGGGGGGCGTCCCAAAACTGTTTTTT.

The chain links TRBV15 to TRBJ1-1; D perhaps matches TRBD1 (5 bases). Germline V gene data show CDR1 as LNHNV and CDR2 as YYDKDF (reference sequence). The CDR3 contains 14 residues. The V gene lost 3 bases and the J gene lost 6 bases, with 14 bases spanning the gap. The CDR3 is CATSRGQEGPEAFF. CDR3 nucleotide sequence: TGTGCCACCAGCAGGGGGCAGGAGGGCCCTGAAGCTTTCTTT.